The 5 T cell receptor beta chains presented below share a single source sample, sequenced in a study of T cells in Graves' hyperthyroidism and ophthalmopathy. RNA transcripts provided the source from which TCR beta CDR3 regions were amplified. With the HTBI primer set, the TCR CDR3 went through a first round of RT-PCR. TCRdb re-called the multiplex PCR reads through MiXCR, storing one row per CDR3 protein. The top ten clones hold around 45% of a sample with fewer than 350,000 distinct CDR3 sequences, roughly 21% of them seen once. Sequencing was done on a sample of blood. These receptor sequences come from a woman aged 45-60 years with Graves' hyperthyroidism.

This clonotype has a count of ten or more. CDR3 sequence: CASSAVGTGVSMAFF. CDR3 coding DNA: TGTGCCAGCAGCGCCGTAGGGACAGGGGTTTCGATGGCTTTCTTT. This chain joins TRBV3-1 and TRBJ1-1; TRBD1 aligns across 10 bases. CDR1 and CDR2 (germline): LGHDT, YNNKEL (reference sequence). This CDR3 is built from 15 residues. J was trimmed by 11 bases and V by 5 bases; bases with no gene match: 14.

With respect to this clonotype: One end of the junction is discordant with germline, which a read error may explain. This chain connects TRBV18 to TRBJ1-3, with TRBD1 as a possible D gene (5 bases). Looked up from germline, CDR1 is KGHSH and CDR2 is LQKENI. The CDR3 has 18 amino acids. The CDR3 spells CASSLELTGIISGNTTYF. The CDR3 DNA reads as TGTGCCAGCTCACTGGAATTAACAGGAATCATCTCTGGAAACACCACATATTTT.

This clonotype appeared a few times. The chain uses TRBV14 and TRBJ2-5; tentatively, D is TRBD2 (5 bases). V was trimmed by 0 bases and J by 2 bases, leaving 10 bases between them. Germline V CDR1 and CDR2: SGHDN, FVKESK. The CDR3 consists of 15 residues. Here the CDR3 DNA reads TGTGCCAGCAGCCAAGATTCCTGGAGGCAAGAGACCCAGTACTTC. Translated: CASSQDSWRQETQYF.

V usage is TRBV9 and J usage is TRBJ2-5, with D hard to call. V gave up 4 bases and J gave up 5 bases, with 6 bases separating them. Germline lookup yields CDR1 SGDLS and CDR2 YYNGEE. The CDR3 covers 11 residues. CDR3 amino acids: CASSLPETQYF. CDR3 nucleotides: TGTGCCAGCAGCCTACCCGAGACCCAGTACTTC.

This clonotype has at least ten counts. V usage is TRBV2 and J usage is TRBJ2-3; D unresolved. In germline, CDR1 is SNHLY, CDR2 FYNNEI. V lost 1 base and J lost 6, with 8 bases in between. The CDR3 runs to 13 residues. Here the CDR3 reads CASSEVRSDTQYF. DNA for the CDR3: TGTGCCAGCAGTGAAGTTCGGTCGGATACGCAGTATTTT.